This T cell receptor (beta chain) was found in a study of CD8 T cells in Susac syndrome. CDR3 length: 19 residues. The germline CDR1 and CDR2 sequences are MNHEY and SVGAGI. Germline trimming cut 1 base from V and 4 bases from J; bases unmatched to any gene: 16. Reverse transcription of roughly 0.5 to 1 ug RNA was carried out with random hexamers. Each CDR3 protein gets one entry after TCRdb re-called the immunoSEQ multiplex PCR reads with MiXCR. This sample has approximately 220,000 distinct CDR3 sequences, with 92% found just once. The sequenced sample consisted of CD8+ T cells from PBMCs. The rearrangement joins TRBV6-5 to TRBJ2-3; 8 nucleotides line up with TRBD2. This sequence was found in a human donor with multiple sclerosis. This chain's CDR3 is CASSYLPPPTSDGADTQYF. CDR3 DNA sequence: TGTGCCAGCAGTTACTTGCCCCCTCCGACTAGCGACGGGGCAGATACGCAGTATTTT.